These T cell receptor beta chains were read from a single sample in a study of CD8+ T cells in alopecia areata. Clones were read by immunoSEQ multiplex PCR, and TCRdb kept only the in-frame ones, dropping some. Here the sample spans more than 200,000 clones, more than 55% being singletons. The specimen comprised CD4+ T cells sorted from blood, sampled at week 44, from a patient treated with tofacitinib. The source is a human donor with alopecia areata. Each CDR3 is given with its conserved first and last residue. Fields, in order: J gene, V gene, D gene, clone size, CDR3 DNA, CDR3 protein. A D gene is named only where the DNA matches it firmly. For some rows the clone size is stated as once, few or many, or as a class when expanded; others skip it.

j_gene: TRBJ1-5; v_gene: TRBV2; d_gene: .; abundance: .; CDR3nt: TGTGCCAGCAGTGTTGGGGGTAGCAATCAGCCCCAGCATTTT; CDR3aa: CASSVGGSNQPQHF
j_gene: TRBJ1-1; v_gene: TRBV29-1; d_gene: .; abundance: few; CDR3nt: TGCAGCGTTATGGTAGTGGGCACTGAAGCTTTCTTT; CDR3aa: CSVMVVGTEAFF
j_gene: TRBJ2-5; v_gene: TRBV7-9; d_gene: .; abundance: .; CDR3nt: TGTGCCAGCAGCTTGGGGGATAAGTTGGAGACCCAGTACTTC; CDR3aa: CASSLGDKLETQYF
j_gene: TRBJ2-6; v_gene: TRBV11-3; d_gene: .; abundance: few; CDR3nt: TGTGCCAGCAGCTTGACGCTTGGTGGGGCCAACGTCCTGACTTTC; CDR3aa: CASSLTLGGANVLTF
j_gene: TRBJ1-5; v_gene: TRBV11-2; d_gene: .; abundance: .; CDR3nt: TGTGCCAGCAGCCCAGGGACGTTTCAGCCCCAGCATTTT; CDR3aa: CASSPGTFQPQHF
j_gene: TRBJ2-4; v_gene: TRBV7-2; d_gene: .; abundance: .; CDR3nt: TGTGCCAGCAGCTTAGACGGTTTCGGCAGGGGGAGGAACATTCAGTACTTC; CDR3aa: CASSLDGFGRGRNIQYF
j_gene: TRBJ1-4; v_gene: TRBV7-9; d_gene: .; abundance: .; CDR3nt: TGTGCCAGCAGAGCCGACAGTAATAATGAAAAACTGTTTTTT; CDR3aa: CASRADSNNEKLFF
j_gene: TRBJ2-3; v_gene: TRBV29-1; d_gene: .; abundance: .; CDR3nt: TGCAGCGTGGGACTTTTGGCAGATACGCAGTATTTT; CDR3aa: CSVGLLADTQYF
j_gene: TRBJ2-5; v_gene: TRBV5-6; d_gene: .; abundance: .; CDR3nt: TGTGCCAGCAGCTTAACAGGGACGCAAGAGACCCAGTACTTC; CDR3aa: CASSLTGTQETQYF
j_gene: TRBJ1-1; v_gene: TRBV10-3; d_gene: TRBD1; abundance: .; CDR3nt: TGTGCCATCAGTGAGTCACCGGGACAGGGGGCGCACACTGAAGCTTTCTTT; CDR3aa: CAISESPGQGAHTEAFF
j_gene: TRBJ2-7; v_gene: TRBV30; d_gene: .; abundance: .; CDR3nt: TGTGCCTGGAGTGTACTACAGTCCTACGAGCAGTACTTC; CDR3aa: CAWSVLQSYEQYF
j_gene: TRBJ2-1; v_gene: TRBV5-1; d_gene: .; abundance: .; CDR3nt: TGCGCCAGCAGCTTGGCCATACCTTACAGCTCCTACAATGAGCAGTTCTTC; CDR3aa: CASSLAIPYSSYNEQFF
j_gene: TRBJ2-1; v_gene: TRBV2; d_gene: .; abundance: once; CDR3nt: TGTGCCAGCAGTGATACGGTAAATGAGCAGTTCTTC; CDR3aa: CASSDTVNEQFF
j_gene: TRBJ1-1; v_gene: TRBV5-6; d_gene: .; abundance: .; CDR3nt: TGTGCCAGCAGGCCTGAGGTGACAGATAACACTGAAGCTTTCTTT; CDR3aa: CASRPEVTDNTEAFF
j_gene: TRBJ2-3; v_gene: TRBV14; d_gene: .; abundance: many; CDR3nt: TGTGCCAGCAGCCAACAAGCCCTAGCCACAGATACGCAGTATTTT; CDR3aa: CASSQQALATDTQYF
j_gene: TRBJ2-3; v_gene: TRBV30; d_gene: .; abundance: .; CDR3nt: TGTGCCTGGAGGGGGGGGCTTAGCACAGATACGCAGTATTTT; CDR3aa: CAWRGGLSTDTQYF
j_gene: TRBJ2-1; v_gene: TRBV20-1; d_gene: .; abundance: once; CDR3nt: TGCAGTGCTTTCAGGGTTGAGCAGTTCTTC; CDR3aa: CSAFRVEQFF
j_gene: TRBJ2-7; v_gene: TRBV4-3; d_gene: TRBD1; abundance: .; CDR3nt: TGCGCCAGCAGCCAGAACCTCGGACAGGGGGCTTACGAGCAGTACTTC; CDR3aa: CASSQNLGQGAYEQYF
j_gene: TRBJ1-4; v_gene: TRBV4-3; d_gene: .; abundance: once; CDR3nt: TGCGCCAGCAGCCAAGAAGGTTGGGCGAATGAAAAACTGTTTTTT; CDR3aa: CASSQEGWANEKLFF
j_gene: TRBJ1-5; v_gene: TRBV29-1; d_gene: .; abundance: .; CDR3nt: TGCAGCGTGAGCCAGGGGTACGGTCAGCCCCAGCATTTT; CDR3aa: CSVSQGYGQPQHF
j_gene: TRBJ1-1; v_gene: TRBV20-1; d_gene: .; abundance: .; CDR3nt: TGCAGTGCTAGGAGGGCTGAAGCTTTCTTT; CDR3aa: CSARRAEAFF
j_gene: TRBJ2-5; v_gene: TRBV5-1; d_gene: TRBD1; abundance: .; CDR3nt: TGCGCCAGCAGCTCGACAGGGGGCGAGCGGAGGGAGACCCAGTACTTC; CDR3aa: CASSSTGGERRETQYF
j_gene: TRBJ1-2; v_gene: TRBV25-1; d_gene: .; abundance: .; CDR3nt: TGTGCCAGCAGTTCAGGGAGCAATGGCTACACCTTC; CDR3aa: CASSSGSNGYTF
j_gene: TRBJ2-6; v_gene: TRBV29-1; d_gene: .; abundance: few; CDR3nt: TGCAGCGCCGGATACGGCTCTGGGGCCAACGTCCTGACTTTC; CDR3aa: CSAGYGSGANVLTF
j_gene: TRBJ2-7; v_gene: TRBV7-2; d_gene: .; abundance: once; CDR3nt: TGTGCCAGCAGCTTACGAGGTGGTGCGGATTACGAGCAGTACTTC; CDR3aa: CASSLRGGADYEQYF
j_gene: TRBJ2-6; v_gene: TRBV29-1; d_gene: .; abundance: few; CDR3nt: TGCAGCGTTGTAGTACAGACCTCTGGGGCCAACGTCCTGACTTTC; CDR3aa: CSVVVQTSGANVLTF
j_gene: TRBJ2-3; v_gene: TRBV30; d_gene: .; abundance: few; CDR3nt: TGTGCCTGGAGTTGGTCTAGCACAGATACGCAGTATTTT; CDR3aa: CAWSWSSTDTQYF
j_gene: TRBJ2-3; v_gene: TRBV6-5; d_gene: TRBD2; abundance: .; CDR3nt: TGTGCCAGCAGGCCATCTAGCGGGGGGGCTGGTACGCAGTATTTT; CDR3aa: CASRPSSGGAGTQYF
j_gene: TRBJ1-1; v_gene: TRBV14; d_gene: .; abundance: .; CDR3nt: TGTGCCAGCAGTTGGGCAGGGGAAGCTTTCTTT; CDR3aa: CASSWAGEAFF
j_gene: TRBJ2-7; v_gene: TRBV5-6; d_gene: TRBD2; abundance: .; CDR3nt: TGTGCCAGCAGCTTGGCCCCGCGGGGGGACCACGAGCAGTACTTC; CDR3aa: CASSLAPRGDHEQYF
j_gene: TRBJ1-2; v_gene: TRBV5-6; d_gene: .; abundance: .; CDR3nt: TGTGCCAGCAGCTTGAGAGATAACTATGGCTACACCTTC; CDR3aa: CASSLRDNYGYTF
j_gene: TRBJ2-6; v_gene: TRBV7-6; d_gene: .; abundance: once; CDR3nt: TGTGCCAGCAGCACTAGGGGCCAGGGGACTGGGGCCAACGTCCTGACTTTC; CDR3aa: CASSTRGQGTGANVLTF
j_gene: TRBJ2-5; v_gene: TRBV29-1; d_gene: .; abundance: .; CDR3nt: TGCAGCGTTGAGTCCTTAGAGACCCAGTACTTC; CDR3aa: CSVESLETQYF
j_gene: TRBJ2-5; v_gene: TRBV5-1; d_gene: .; abundance: .; CDR3nt: TGCGCCAGCAGCCCGAGAAAACAAGAGAAGCAAGAGACCCAGTACTTC; CDR3aa: CASSPRKQEKQETQYF
j_gene: TRBJ2-5; v_gene: TRBV11-2; d_gene: .; abundance: .; CDR3nt: TGTGCCAGCAGCTTAGTTGCGGGAACAGAGACCCAGTACTTC; CDR3aa: CASSLVAGTETQYF
j_gene: TRBJ2-1; v_gene: TRBV27; d_gene: TRBD2; abundance: once; CDR3nt: TGTGCCAGCAGTCTGGCAGGGCTAGCGGGGAATGAGCAGTTCTTC; CDR3aa: CASSLAGLAGNEQFF
j_gene: TRBJ2-2; v_gene: TRBV25-1; d_gene: .; abundance: .; CDR3nt: TGTGCCAGCAGTGGTCCAGGGTGGAACACCGGGGAGCTGTTTTTT; CDR3aa: CASSGPGWNTGELFF
j_gene: TRBJ2-2; v_gene: TRBV7-3; d_gene: .; abundance: .; CDR3nt: TGTGCCAGCAGCCCGCCGTCGGGAACCGGCGGGGAGCTGTTTTTT; CDR3aa: CASSPPSGTGGELFF
j_gene: TRBJ2-1; v_gene: TRBV14; d_gene: .; abundance: .; CDR3nt: TGTGCCAGCAGCCAAGAGGGGGTCGGTAGTGAGCAGTTCTTC; CDR3aa: CASSQEGVGSEQFF
j_gene: TRBJ2-1; v_gene: TRBV30; d_gene: TRBD2; abundance: .; CDR3nt: TGTGCCTGGAGTGGGGTGACTAGCGGCTTCTACAATGAGCAGTTCTTC; CDR3aa: CAWSGVTSGFYNEQFF
j_gene: TRBJ1-1; v_gene: TRBV14; d_gene: .; abundance: .; CDR3nt: TGTGCCAGCAGCCAAAAAGGGAACACTGAAGCTTTCTTT; CDR3aa: CASSQKGNTEAFF
j_gene: TRBJ2-3; v_gene: TRBV4-3; d_gene: .; abundance: .; CDR3nt: TGCGCCAGCAGCGCCAGGGGTCGCACAGATACGCAGTATTTT; CDR3aa: CASSARGRTDTQYF
j_gene: TRBJ2-1; v_gene: TRBV18; d_gene: .; abundance: once; CDR3nt: TGTGCCAGCTCACCACCTGGGGGCTCCTACAATGAGCAGTTCTTC; CDR3aa: CASSPPGGSYNEQFF
j_gene: TRBJ1-1; v_gene: TRBV30; d_gene: .; abundance: .; CDR3nt: TGTGCCTGGAGTTCAGGGGCGAACACTGAAGCTTTCTTT; CDR3aa: CAWSSGANTEAFF
j_gene: TRBJ1-2; v_gene: TRBV29-1; d_gene: .; abundance: .; CDR3nt: TGCAGCGTTGCCCAAAACTATGGCTACACCTTC; CDR3aa: CSVAQNYGYTF
j_gene: TRBJ1-2; v_gene: TRBV30; d_gene: .; abundance: .; CDR3nt: TGTGCCTGGAGGAGACAGTGGGGCTACACCTTC; CDR3aa: CAWRRQWGYTF
j_gene: TRBJ2-3; v_gene: TRBV4-3; d_gene: .; abundance: .; CDR3nt: TGCGCCAGCAGCCAAGGTTCGGGGTGGGGCACAGATACGCAGTATTTT; CDR3aa: CASSQGSGWGTDTQYF
j_gene: TRBJ1-1; v_gene: TRBV29-1; d_gene: .; abundance: few; CDR3nt: TGCAGCTTTTTGGCCGGGCGCATGAACACTGAAGCTTTCTTT; CDR3aa: CSFLAGRMNTEAFF
j_gene: TRBJ2-7; v_gene: TRBV30; d_gene: .; abundance: .; CDR3nt: TGTGCCTGGAGTGTAACCTACATCGAGCAGTACTTC; CDR3aa: CAWSVTYIEQYF
j_gene: TRBJ2-3; v_gene: TRBV14; d_gene: .; abundance: few; CDR3nt: TGTGCCAGCAGCCTTGGACCCCGGGTCACAGATACGCAGTATTTT; CDR3aa: CASSLGPRVTDTQYF
j_gene: TRBJ1-2; v_gene: TRBV6-6; d_gene: .; abundance: .; CDR3nt: TGTGCCAGCAGTTACACCTTAACAGGGATCGACTATGGCTACACCTTC; CDR3aa: CASSYTLTGIDYGYTF